Shown below are 24 T cell receptor beta chains from a single sample sequenced in a study of PD-L1 blockade in urothelial cancer. Regarding time point: pretreatment peripheral blood. Here immunoSEQ multiplex PCR was the method, and the copy in TCRdb shows in-frame clones only, minus some. The repertoire holds some 90,000 clones, around 90% seen once, with over 0.95% in the top ten. Sequenced here: PBMCs, sampled around atezolizumab (anti-PD-L1) treatment. All receptors come from a woman aged 80 or older with urothelial cancer.

This clone was seen repeatedly, ten times or more. The V call is TRBV6-4, the J call TRBJ2-1, with D hard to call. V was cut by 3 bases and J by 3 bases, with 6 bases left in between. The length of the CDR3 is 13 residues. CDR1 MRHNA and CDR2 SNTAGT come from the germline V gene. The CDR3 nucleotides read TGTGCCAGCAGTGAGGGCAGCTACAATGAGCAGTTCTTC. Protein sequence: CASSEGSYNEQFF.

The rearrangement uses TRBV28 and TRBJ1-1; TRBD1 is a possible D gene (5 bases). CDR1 MDHEN and CDR2 SYDVKM come from the germline V gene. V was shortened by 5 bases and J by 5 bases, with 18 bases between the two germline ends. The CDR3 consists of 15 residues. CDR3 protein: CASSTRGHGGTEAFF. For the CDR3, the DNA is TGTGCCAGCAGTACCCGAGGACACGGGGGGACTGAAGCTTTCTTT.

The chain carries TRBV6-1 and TRBJ1-5; 8 nucleotides line up with TRBD1. In germline, CDR1 is MNHNS, CDR2 SASEGT. The CDR3 is made up of 15 amino acids. With 1 base clipped from V and 6 bases from J, the junction kept 5 bases outside the gene matches. The CDR3 DNA is TGTGCCAGCAGTGAAGGGGCAGGGGGCGGTCAGCCCCAGCATTTT. Its translation is CASSEGAGGGQPQHF.

The rearrangement links TRBV7-8 to TRBJ2-3, with TRBD1 as a possible D gene (5 bases). With 1 base removed from V and 1 base from J, the gap between germline ends came to 9 bases. The CDR3 loop spans 15 amino acids. CDR1 is SGHVS and CDR2 is FQNEAQ in the germline V gene. CDR3 protein: CASSLGKTGTDTQYF. The CDR3 DNA is TGTGCCAGCAGCTTAGGGAAGACAGGCACAGATACGCAGTATTTT.

The chain is built from TRBV10-1 and TRBJ1-5; 7 nucleotides agree with TRBD1. This CDR3 is 12 amino acids long. V gave up 5 bases and J gave up 5 bases; unmatched junction bases: 0. Germline values: CDR1 WNHNN, CDR2 SYGVQD (reference sequence). CDR3 bases: TGCGCCAGCAGTCAGGGGGATCAGCCCCAGCATTTT. Its translation is CASSQGDQPQHF.

This rearrangement joins TRBV6-6 to TRBJ1-5; D unresolved. CDR3 size: 11 residues. Germline-derived CDR1 and CDR2 are MNHNY and SVGAGI (reference sequence). V was shortened by 11 bases and J by 8 bases, with 13 bases between the two germline ends. This CDR3 is CAPERMEPQHF. In nucleotides, the CDR3 is TGTGCCCCCGAGAGGATGGAGCCCCAGCATTTT.

Concerning this clone itself: The junction differs from germline at one of its ends, possibly a read error. This chain joins TRBV15 and TRBJ1-1, with a possible D match to TRBD1 (6 bases). This CDR3 has 12 amino acids. From germline, CDR1 is LNHNV and CDR2 YYDKDF (reference sequence). For the CDR3, the DNA is TGTGCCACCAGCGGAGAAACAGGGATCGCTTTCTTT. Amino acid sequence: CATSGETGIAFF.

The chain employs TRBV28 and TRBJ1-3; D gene uncertain. The CDR3 runs 16 residues. Per the germline V gene, CDR1 is MDHEN and CDR2 is SYDVKM. Trimming cost V 2 bases and J 2 bases, with 13 bases left between them. The CDR3: CASSLVVLSAGNTIYF. CDR3 sequence (DNA): TGTGCCAGCAGTTTAGTGGTTTTGAGTGCTGGAAACACCATATATTTT.

The rearrangement uses TRBV20-1 and TRBJ1-2, with D unclear. The CDR3 has 10 amino acids. From germline, CDR1 is DFQATT and CDR2 SNEGSKA (reference sequence). Trimming took off 5 bases at V and 8 bases at J, with 9 bases between the two ends. CDR3 DNA sequence: TGCAGTGCTCGAACGGGAGGCTACACCTTC. Protein: CSARTGGYTF.

The chain joins TRBV15 to TRBJ1-1; 7 positions match TRBD1. CDR1 LNHNV and CDR2 YYDKDF come from the germline V gene (reference sequence). Trimming took 4 bases from V and 0 from J; bases not matched to a gene: 5. This CDR3 is built from 15 residues. CDR3 coding DNA: TGTGCCACCAGCAAGAACAGGGGAATGAACACTGAAGCTTTCTTT. Translating gives CATSKNRGMNTEAFF.

This sequence joins TRBV27 and TRBJ1-3, with D possibly being TRBD1 (5 bases). From germline, CDR1 is MNHEY and CDR2 SMNVEV (reference sequence). Trimming removed 5 bases from V and 6 bases from J, with 11 bases in between. CDR3 length equals 13 residues. CDR3 region: CASSQGPENTIYF. CDR3 DNA: TGTGCCAGCAGTCAGGGTCCTGAAAACACCATATATTTT.

V usage is TRBV7-7 and J usage is TRBJ2-2, with TRBD2 as a possible D gene (5 bases). CDR3 length: 15 amino acids. Trimming pared 1 base from V and 3 bases from J, leaving 9 bases between. In germline, CDR1 is SSHAT, CDR2 FNYEAQ (reference sequence). CDR3 residues: CASSLVVGDTGELFF. The CDR3 DNA is TGTGCCAGCAGCTTAGTAGTGGGAGACACCGGGGAGCTGTTTTTT.

The gene calls are TRBV6-1 and TRBJ1-4, with a possible D match to TRBD1 (5 bases). CDR3 length equals 16 residues. The V and J ends lost 1 base and 10 bases respectively, with 19 bases between them. Germline V CDR1 and CDR2: MNHNS, SASEGT. The CDR3 sequence: CASSEVGGVELGKLFF. In DNA, the CDR3 is TGTGCCAGCAGTGAAGTCGGAGGGGTGGAACTCGGAAAACTGTTTTTT.

This chain uses TRBV6-4 with TRBJ2-3; D is perhaps TRBD1 (6 bases). The length of the CDR3 is 15 residues. Trimming cost V 2 bases and J 3 bases, with 12 bases left between them. The germline V gene encodes CDR1 MRHNA and CDR2 SNTAGT. The CDR3 DNA is TGTGCCAGCAGTGACACGCTTGGGACAACAGATACGCAGTATTTT. Protein: CASSDTLGTTDTQYF.

This sequence joins TRBV5-1 and TRBJ2-3; D unclear. V lost 0 bases to trimming and J lost 0 bases, with 8 bases between them. The CDR3 consists of 15 residues. Germline V gene lookup returns CDR1 SGHRS and CDR2 YFSETQ. The CDR3 nucleotides are TGCGCCAGCAGCTTGGCCCTGACTAGCACAGATACGCAGTATTTT. Encoded protein: CASSLALTSTDTQYF.

The chain recombines TRBV9 with TRBJ1-1; a possible D gene is TRBD1 (6 bases). The CDR3 is 15 amino acids. V lost 3 bases and J 1 base, leaving 13 bases between the germline ends. The V gene's germline CDR1 is SGDLS and CDR2 YYNGEE. CDR3 DNA: TGTGCCAGCAGCGCCCGACAGGTACAGAACACTGAAGCTTTCTTT. This sequence encodes CASSARQVQNTEAFF.

The chain employs TRBV18 and TRBJ2-3; TRBD1 matches 7 bases. V lost 1 base, J lost 0 bases, and 1 base stayed unmatched. CDR1 and CDR2 from the germline V gene are KGHSH and LQKENI. The CDR3 consists of 15 residues. The CDR3 nucleotides are TGTGCCAGCTCACCACAACAGGGGAGCACAGATACGCAGTATTTT. The encoded protein is CASSPQQGSTDTQYF.

This sequence joins TRBV19 and TRBJ1-5; 9 bases align to TRBD1. The CDR3 runs to 14 residues. Germline CDR1 is LNHDA and CDR2 is SQIVND (reference sequence). The trim removed 6 bases at V and 1 base at J, leaving 1 base unmatched. CDR3 sequence (DNA): TGTGCCAGTAGACAGGGGGCGAGCAATCAGCCCCAGCATTTT. It is translated as CASRQGASNQPQHF.

This sequence joins TRBV4-2 and TRBJ1-2; D ambiguous. The germline V gene encodes CDR1 LGHNA and CDR2 YNFKEQ. The CDR3 is made up of 14 amino acids. The V end lost 0 bases, the J end lost 3 bases, and 8 bases lay between the germline ends. DNA for the CDR3: TGTGCCAGCAGCCAAGATACTAACGACTATGGCTACACCTTC. This sequence encodes CASSQDTNDYGYTF.

The chain joins TRBV5-1 to TRBJ1-1, with 12 positions matching TRBD1. This CDR3 is built from 17 residues. Germline trimming cut 4 bases from V and 3 bases from J; bases unmatched to any gene: 10. Germline V lookup: CDR1 SGHRS, CDR2 YFSETQ. The CDR3 region has the DNA TGCGCCAGCAGCATAGTCCCGGGACAGGGGGCGGACACTGAAGCTTTCTTT. Protein: CASSIVPGQGADTEAFF.

This clone was recorded only once. The V call is TRBV6-5, the J call TRBJ1-1, with no clear D. V lost 7 bases and J lost 0, with 15 bases in between. The germline gives CDR1 MNHEY, CDR2 SVGAGI. This CDR3 spans 15 amino acids. The CDR3: CASTSSATMNTEAFF. The DNA of the CDR3 is TGTGCCAGCACCTCGAGTGCCACTATGAACACTGAAGCTTTCTTT.

The chain combines TRBV4-2 with TRBJ2-7; D gene ambiguous. Trimming shortened V by 0 bases and J by 7 bases, and 7 bases separated the two germline ends. The germline V gene encodes CDR1 LGHNA and CDR2 YNFKEQ. The CDR3 spans 12 residues. The CDR3 coding sequence is TGTGCCAGCAGCCAAGAATCCGAGGAGCAGTACTTC. This sequence encodes CASSQESEEQYF.

This clone was seen a single time. The chain couples TRBV5-6 to TRBJ1-2, with 11 positions matching TRBD1. The length of the CDR3 is 13 residues. Unmatched junction bases numbered 4, after V lost 5 bases and J lost 7 bases. The germline gives CDR1 SGHDT, CDR2 YYEEEE. The CDR3 DNA follows: TGTGCCAGCAGGCAGGGACAGGGGGTTGGCTACACCTTC. Translation gives CASRQGQGVGYTF.

The rearrangement uses TRBV19 and TRBJ1-1; TRBD1 is a possible D gene (5 bases). Germline values: CDR1 LNHDA, CDR2 SQIVND (reference sequence). The CDR3 runs to 13 residues. V lost 5 bases to trimming and J lost 0 bases, with 7 bases between them. CDR3: CASSSGLNTEAFF. CDR3 nucleotide sequence: TGTGCCAGTAGTTCAGGGTTGAACACTGAAGCTTTCTTT.